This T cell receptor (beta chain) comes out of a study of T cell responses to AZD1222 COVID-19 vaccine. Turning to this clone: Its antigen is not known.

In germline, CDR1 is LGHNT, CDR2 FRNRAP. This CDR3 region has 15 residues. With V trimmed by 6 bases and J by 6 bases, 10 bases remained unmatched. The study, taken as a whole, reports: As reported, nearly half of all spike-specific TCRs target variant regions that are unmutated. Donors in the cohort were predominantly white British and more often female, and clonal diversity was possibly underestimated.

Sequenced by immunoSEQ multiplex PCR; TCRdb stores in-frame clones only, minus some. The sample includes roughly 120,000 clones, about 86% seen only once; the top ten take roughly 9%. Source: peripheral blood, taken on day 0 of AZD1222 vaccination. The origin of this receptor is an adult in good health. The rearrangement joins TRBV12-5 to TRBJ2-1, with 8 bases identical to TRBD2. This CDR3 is CASGPLTGGPNEQFF. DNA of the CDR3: TGTGCTAGTGGCCCCCTCACGGGGGGGCCCAATGAGCAGTTCTTC. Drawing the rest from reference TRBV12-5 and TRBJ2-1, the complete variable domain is DARVTQTPRHKVTEMGQEVTMRCQPILGHNTVFWYRQTMMQGLELLAYFRNRAPLDDSGMPKDRFSAEMPDATLATLKIQPSEPRDSAVYFCASGPLTGGPNEQFFGPGTRLTVL.